Listed below are T cell receptor beta chains from one sample, sequenced in a study of T cells after yellow fever vaccination. TCRdb reprocessed the 5' RACE reads with MiXCR, giving one entry per CDR3 protein. The data contain 360,000 or so distinct CDR3 sequences, under 14% of them singletons. Specimen: PBMCs, collected on the day of the first yellow fever vaccination. These receptors all stem from a man younger than 35 who received the YFV17D yellow fever vaccine. Each CDR3 is given without its conserved first and last residue. The D gene is left open where the match is weak. The size entry is marked missing in some rows and otherwise reads once, few, many or a size class.

j_gene | abundance | v_gene | d_gene | CDR3aa
TRBJ1-2 | NA | TRBV7-2 | NA | AGPPQGHLYGYT
TRBJ1-1 | few | TRBV11-2 | TRBD1 | ASSPLGTGAAEAF
TRBJ1-4 | few | TRBV18 | NA | ASSPPGSERNEKLF
TRBJ1-1 | few | TRBV20-1 | NA | SARGWRGTEAF
TRBJ2-1 | NA | TRBV12-3/TRBV12-4 | NA | ASTRTPYNEQF
TRBJ1-2 | few | TRBV29-1 | NA | SVEAPGNGYT
TRBJ1-6 | NA | TRBV27 | NA | ASSSRPTGYNSPLH
TRBJ1-1 | few | TRBV7-6 | NA | ASSSIRVNTEAF
TRBJ1-6 | NA | TRBV24-1 | NA | ATSGTVLYNSPLH
TRBJ1-1 | few | TRBV7-2 | NA | ASSLTGLAEAF
TRBJ2-7 | NA | TRBV7-9 | NA | ASSLNRYEQY
TRBJ2-7 | NA | TRBV13 | NA | ASSLGPNNEQY
TRBJ2-1 | NA | TRBV3-1 | NA | ASSQELQGPSNEQF
TRBJ1-1 | NA | TRBV20-1 | NA | SAIKDSNTEAF
TRBJ2-1 | few | TRBV6-1 | NA | ASISRNYNEQF
TRBJ2-3 | NA | TRBV4-1 | TRBD2 | ASSHRGGSPDTQY
TRBJ2-3 | NA | TRBV12-5 | NA | ASGLGGPSTDTQY
TRBJ2-7 | NA | TRBV7-9 | NA | ASSPKGPHEQY
TRBJ1-5 | NA | TRBV15 | NA | ATSPGSNQPQH
TRBJ2-5 | many | TRBV12-3/TRBV12-4 | TRBD2 | ASSHPAGVLGETQY
TRBJ1-1 | NA | TRBV29-1 | TRBD1 | SVFTGGTEAF
TRBJ2-5 | few | TRBV27 | NA | ASSLWGGSRETQY
TRBJ2-4 | NA | TRBV19 | TRBD1 | ASSPPGTGKNIQY
TRBJ2-3 | few | TRBV10-2 | NA | ASSVAQDTQY
TRBJ2-2 | NA | TRBV7-2 | TRBD1 | ASSLIGQGGGELF
TRBJ2-7 | few | TRBV3-1 | NA | ASTRDLPSYEQY
TRBJ2-2 | NA | TRBV10-3 | NA | AIKGGQNGELF